These 6 T cell receptor beta chains were all obtained from the same sample, sequenced in a study of CD8+ T cells in alopecia areata. Indicated treatment: oral pan-JAK inhibitor, 5-10 mg twice daily. Following RNA extraction, reverse transcription yielded cDNA that acted as the sequencing template. TCRdb keeps only in-frame clones here, not all; method: immunoSEQ multiplex PCR. The repertoire consists of about 200,000 clones, with about two fifths occurring once and the leading ten covering 0.45% to 0.55%. The specimen comprised CD4+ T cells sorted from blood, sampled between weeks 30 and 35, from a patient treated with tofacitinib. Every receptor here comes from a human donor with alopecia areata.

This clone has a handful of counts. The chain carries TRBV5-5 and TRBJ1-3, with 8 bases that match TRBD1. Unmatched junction bases numbered 12, after V lost 3 bases and J lost 4 bases. Germline V gene lookup returns CDR1 SGHKS and CDR2 YYEKEE (reference sequence). This CDR3 has 17 amino acids. CDR3 residues: CASSSSPGTGPGNTIYF. Here the CDR3 DNA reads TGTGCCAGCAGCTCATCCCCCGGGACAGGTCCCGGAAACACCATATATTTT.

Only one count was recorded for this clone. The chain combines TRBV7-6 with TRBJ2-3; D might be TRBD1 (5 bases). This CDR3 spans 15 amino acids. Trimming cost V 5 bases and J 4 bases, with 16 bases left between them. CDR1 and CDR2 from the germline V gene are SGHVS and FNYEAQ. As DNA, the CDR3 is TGTGCCAGCAGCCCCCAAGGGGTACAGGCAGATACGCAGTATTTT. It specifies CASSPQGVQADTQYF.

The chain carries TRBV13 and TRBJ1-2, with a tentative D call TRBD1 (5 bases). CDR1 and CDR2 (germline): PRHDT, FYEKMQ (reference sequence). The CDR3 sequence is 17 residues long. Trimming pared 2 bases from V and 4 bases from J, leaving 20 bases between. The CDR3 nucleotides are TGTGCCAGCAGCTTATCGAGGGGAACGGAAAACCTCTATGGCTACACCTTC. It codes for CASSLSRGTENLYGYTF.

V and J are TRBV27 and TRBJ1-6; D is perhaps TRBD1 (5 bases). The CDR3 consists of 13 residues. From germline, CDR1 is MNHEY and CDR2 SMNVEV (reference sequence). The V end lost 10 bases, the J end lost 10 bases, and 17 bases lay between the germline ends. CDR3 in DNA: TGTGCCACTAAGTGGGGGTTAAGCTCACCCCTCCACTTT. Its protein product is CATKWGLSSPLHF.

The table lists this clone with a few counts. The V and J genes are TRBV11-2 and TRBJ2-7, with D unclear. The V gene lost 0 bases and the J gene lost 6 bases, with 12 bases spanning the gap. Germline CDR1 reads SGHAT; CDR2 reads FQNNGV. The CDR3 runs 14 residues. The CDR3 reads CASSLDLEMREQYF. CDR3 bases: TGTGCCAGCAGCTTAGATCTGGAGATGCGCGAGCAGTACTTC. Using reference TRBV11-2 and TRBJ2-7 for the parts outside the CDR3, the full variable domain is EAGVAQSPRYKIIEKRQSVAFWCNPISGHATLYWYQQILGQGPKLLIQFQNNGVVDDSQLPKDRFSAERLKGVDSTLKIQPAKLEDSAVYLCASSLDLEMREQYFGPGTRLTVT.

This clone was detected only once. The chain links TRBV6-1 to TRBJ2-6, with D possibly being TRBD1 (6 bases). This CDR3 comprises 15 residues. The germline V gene encodes CDR1 MNHNS and CDR2 SASEGT. Trimming shortened V by 4 bases and J by 2 bases, and 9 bases separated the two germline ends. This chain's CDR3 is CASSVYRAGANVLTF. Here the CDR3 DNA reads TGTGCCAGCAGTGTTTACAGGGCTGGGGCCAACGTCCTGACTTTC.